Shown below are 26 T cell receptor beta chains from a single sample sequenced in a study of CD8 T cells in ankylosing spondylitis. TCRdb itself ran the 5' RACE reads through MiXCR, one entry per CDR3 protein. The data contain about 360,000 distinct CDR3 sequences, approximately 22% of them seen just once; the ten biggest clones take up about an eighth. The material sequenced was blood, either unsorted or a sorted T cell fraction (not recorded which). These receptors were obtained from a male donor with ankylosing spondylitis or in good health (not recorded which).

This clonotype was detected a few times. This CDR3 reads CASTGLAGETQYF. The CDR3 bases are TGCGCCAGCACCGGACTAGCGGGTGAGACCCAGTACTTC. V usage is TRBV4-1 and J usage is TRBJ2-5; 11 bases match TRBD2. The CDR3 is 13 amino acids. Germline V CDR1 and CDR2: MGHRA, YSYEKL. V was pared by 7 bases and J by 5 bases, with 3 bases of the junction left unmatched.

This clonotype showed up just a few times. V usage is TRBV12-3 or TRBV12-4 and J usage is TRBJ2-5; a weak D match, TRBD1 (6 bases). Between the trimmed V and J ends, which lost 0 bases and 3 bases, there was a span of 8 bases. This CDR3 comprises 14 residues. The CDR3 DNA reads TGTGCCAGCAGTTTAGCCTACAGGGAAGAGACCCAGTACTTC. Translating gives CASSLAYREETQYF.

The rearrangement links TRBV29-1 to TRBJ2-7, with 10 bases identical to TRBD1. This CDR3 spans 18 amino acids. Germline CDR1 reads SQVTM; CDR2 reads ANQGSEA. The V and J ends lost 6 bases and 0 bases, in that order; junction bases with no gene match: 17. Here the CDR3 DNA reads TGCAGCGTGGTTTTTGGGACAGGGGATTACCCTTTCTCCTACGAGCAGTACTTC. It codes for CSVVFGTGDYPFSYEQYF.

The chain carries TRBV7-3 and TRBJ2-2; 7 bases match TRBD2. CDR1 is SGHTA, CDR2 FQGTGA, per germline. CDR3 size: 14 residues. Trimming at V came to 7 bases and at J to 6 bases, leaving 8 bases not matched to a gene. CDR3 loop: CASTGGGRAGELFF. The CDR3 nucleotides are TGTGCCAGCACCGGCGGGGGAAGGGCCGGGGAGCTGTTTTTT.

CDR3 in DNA: TGCGCCAGCAGCCAAGTAGGGACAGGGGGCCACAATGAGCAGTTCTTC. Translation: CASSQVGTGGHNEQFF. This chain links TRBV4-1 with TRBJ2-1, with TRBD1 matching over 12 bases. CDR3 length: 16 amino acids. Germline V gives CDR1 MGHRA, CDR2 YSYEKL. The V segment lost 1 base and the J segment 5 bases; nucleotides outside the gene matches: 3.

This clonotype appeared a few times. V usage is TRBV10-3 and J usage is TRBJ1-2, with 7 nucleotides matching TRBD1. The junction had 6 bases not matched to a gene; V was cut back by 6 bases and J by 5 bases. This CDR3 contains 13 residues. Germline CDR1 and CDR2: ENHRY and SYGVKD. The CDR3 spells CAIRGQENYGYTF. CDR3 bases: TGTGCCATCAGAGGACAGGAGAATTATGGCTACACCTTC.

The rearrangement joins TRBV5-6 to TRBJ2-1; 7 bases are a match to TRBD1. Germline trimming cut 4 bases from V and 5 bases from J; bases unmatched to any gene: 6. The V gene's germline CDR1 is SGHDT and CDR2 YYEEEE. The CDR3 extends over 14 amino acids. The CDR3 here is CASSIGDSNNEQFF. CDR3 coding DNA: TGTGCCAGCAGCATCGGGGACAGCAACAATGAGCAGTTCTTC.

This clonotype has only a few counts. The genes are TRBV11-2 and TRBJ2-1; 7 bases are a match to TRBD1. V lost 1 base to trimming and J lost 9 bases; unmatched junction nucleotides: 6. Per the germline V gene, CDR1 is SGHAT and CDR2 is FQNNGV. The CDR3 totals 14 residues. The CDR3, as DNA: TGTGCCAGCAGCTTAGCGGCAGGGGGTCCTGAGCAGTTCTTC. This gives the protein CASSLAAGGPEQFF. Using reference TRBV11-2 and TRBJ2-1 for the parts outside the CDR3, the full variable domain is EAGVAQSPRYKIIEKRQSVAFWCNPISGHATLYWYQQILGQGPKLLIQFQNNGVVDDSQLPKDRFSAERLKGVDSTLKIQPAKLEDSAVYLCASSLAAGGPEQFFGPGTRLTVL.

This clonotype was seen only a few times. The V and J genes are TRBV7-3 and TRBJ2-7; 10 positions match TRBD1. Germline V gene lookup returns CDR1 SGHTA and CDR2 FQGTGA. The CDR3 is 14 amino acids. V shed 4 bases, J shed 5 bases, and the junction held 5 bases outside the gene matches. The CDR3 reads CASSSTGGGDEQYF. CDR3 DNA sequence: TGTGCCAGCAGCTCGACAGGGGGCGGGGACGAGCAGTACTTC.

This CDR3 reads CASSYRPGGTLPAEQYF. CDR3 DNA sequence: TGTGCCAGCAGTTACCGCCCGGGGGGGACGCTACCTGCCGAGCAGTACTTC. The genes are TRBV6-2 or TRBV6-3 and TRBJ2-7, with TRBD2 matching 8 bases. Germline loops: CDR1 MNHEY, CDR2 SVGEGT. The junction had 15 bases not matched to a gene; V was cut back by 2 bases and J by 6 bases. The CDR3 loop spans 17 amino acids.

This clonotype was observed a few times. CDR3 residues: CSAREDLSSYEQYF. The CDR3 DNA sequence: TGCAGTGCTAGGGAAGACTTAAGCTCCTACGAGCAGTACTTC. V and J are TRBV20-1 and TRBJ2-7; D ambiguous. CDR1 is DFQATT, CDR2 SNEGSKA, per germline (reference sequence). This CDR3 is 14 amino acids long. Trimming took off 3 bases at V and 0 bases at J, with 12 bases between the two ends.

This chain connects TRBV6-5 to TRBJ2-1, with D possibly TRBD1 on 7 matching bases. Trimming cost V 6 bases and J 8 bases, with 17 bases left between them. Germline CDR1 and CDR2: MNHEY and SVGAGI. The CDR3 covers 14 residues. CDR3 sequence: CASSYTGVADEQFF. The CDR3 nucleotides are TGTGCCAGCAGCTACACAGGGGTAGCGGATGAGCAGTTCTTC.

The table lists this clonotype with a few counts. This chain connects TRBV2 to TRBJ2-2; D possibly uses TRBD1 or TRBD2 (7 bases each). The V end lost 0 bases, the J end lost 3 bases, and 14 bases lay between the germline ends. This CDR3 region has 17 residues. Germline CDR1 and CDR2: SNHLY and FYNNEI. This CDR3 reads CASSEAGRGRYTGELFF. Here the CDR3 DNA reads TGTGCCAGCAGTGAAGCAGGGAGGGGGCGATACACCGGGGAGCTGTTTTTT.

This clonotype came up a few times. The rearrangement uses TRBV20-1 and TRBJ2-7, with TRBD1 matching over 10 bases. V was pared by 3 bases and J by 2 bases, with 4 bases of the junction left unmatched. The CDR3 covers 14 residues. CDR1 and CDR2 (germline): DFQATT, SNEGSKA (reference sequence). This chain's CDR3 is CSARAGTGAYEQYF. The CDR3 region has the DNA TGCAGTGCTAGGGCCGGGACAGGGGCCTACGAGCAGTACTTC.

This chain uses TRBV2 with TRBJ2-1, with TRBD2 matching 7 bases. This CDR3 comprises 18 residues. Trimming cost V 11 bases and J 5 bases; bases outside gene matches: 24. Germline V gene lookup returns CDR1 SNHLY and CDR2 FYNNEI. In nucleotides, the CDR3 is TGTGCCTTCAGTTTAGCTCGGGCTAGCGGAAGGATTAACAATGAGCAGTTCTTC. Amino acid sequence: CAFSLARASGRINNEQFF.

CDR3 sequence: CASSLAQGINTEAFF. In DNA form, the CDR3 reads TGTGCCAGCAGCTTAGCCCAGGGGATTAACACTGAAGCTTTCTTT. This sequence joins TRBV7-9 and TRBJ1-1; a weak D match, TRBD1 (6 bases). The CDR3 consists of 15 residues. Germline-derived CDR1 and CDR2 are SEHNR and FQNEAQ (reference sequence). V was trimmed by 0 bases and J by 2 bases, leaving 10 bases between them.

The sample holds a few counts of this clonotype. The chain carries TRBV5-1 and TRBJ2-3; 7 bases line up with TRBD2. V dropped 5 bases and J dropped 4; count of bases not matched to a gene: 7. This CDR3 has 14 amino acids. The V gene's germline CDR1 is SGHRS and CDR2 YFSETQ. The CDR3 loop is CASSYERGSDTQYF. CDR3 sequence (DNA): TGCGCCAGCAGTTATGAGCGGGGATCAGATACGCAGTATTTT. The complete variable domain, with remaining parts taken from reference TRBV5-1 and TRBJ2-3, reads KAGVTQTPRYLIKTRGQQVTLSCSPISGHRSVSWYQQTPGQGLQFLFEYFSETQRNKGNFPGRFSGRQFSNSRSEMNVSTLELGDSALYLCASSYERGSDTQYFGPGTRLTVL.

The CDR3 here is CASSLYPETYEQYF. The CDR3, as DNA: TGTGCCAGCAGTTTATACCCCGAAACCTACGAGCAGTACTTC. The J gene is TRBJ2-7, the V gene TRBV28; D unclear. The CDR3 consists of 14 residues. Germline CDR1 reads MDHEN; CDR2 reads SYDVKM. The V end was cut by 1 base, the J end by 2 bases, with 9 bases between.

The chain carries TRBV11-1 and TRBJ2-1, with D possibly being TRBD1 (6 bases). This CDR3 spans 18 amino acids. Trimming removed 1 base at V and 3 bases at J, with 19 bases between. Germline assignment: CDR1 SGHAT and CDR2 FQDESV (reference sequence). The CDR3 is CASSLDTGKITRYNEQFF. The CDR3 DNA sequence: TGTGCCAGCAGCTTAGACACAGGGAAGATTACTCGCTACAATGAGCAGTTCTTC. The full variable domain, rest sourced from reference TRBV11-1 and TRBJ2-1, is EAEVAQSPRYKITEKSQAVAFWCDPISGHATLYWYRQILGQGPELLVQFQDESVVDDSQLPKDRFSAERLKGVDSTLKIQPAELGDSAMYLCASSLDTGKITRYNEQFFGPGTRLTVL.

This chain joins TRBV7-6 and TRBJ2-5; D remains ambiguous. The CDR3 covers 14 residues. Trimming stripped 6 bases from V and 1 base from J, with 12 bases between. The germline gives CDR1 SGHVS, CDR2 FNYEAQ. In DNA form, the CDR3 reads TGTGCCAGCAGTCCCACGGTCCTCCAAGAGACCCAGTACTTC. Amino acids: CASSPTVLQETQYF.

The sample holds a few counts of this clonotype. Just one base apart from a much larger clone, this may be a read error. The genes are TRBV27 and TRBJ2-7; D may be TRBD1 or TRBD2 (5 bases each). The germline V and J ends were trimmed by 5 bases and 1 base, with 12 bases remaining between them. Germline CDR1 reads MNHEY; CDR2 reads SMNVEV (reference sequence). The CDR3 totals 14 residues. The CDR3 reads CASSPRDGSYEQYF. The DNA of the CDR3 is TGTGCCAGCAGTCCCCGGGACGGATCCTACGAGCAGTACTTC.

This clonotype has just a few counts. The chain couples TRBV12-3 or TRBV12-4 to TRBJ2-1; possibly TRBD1 or TRBD2 for D (5 bases each). This CDR3 contains 14 residues. The ends were cut back, 5 bases at V and 6 bases at J, with 14 bases in the middle. For the CDR3, the DNA is TGTGCCAGCAGTCCCTATCCGGGGCGCAATGAGCAGTTCTTC. Translated: CASSPYPGRNEQFF.

The genes are TRBV11-2 and TRBJ2-1, with 9 bases aligning to TRBD2. This CDR3 comprises 17 residues. Germline V gene data show CDR1 as SGHAT and CDR2 as FQNNGV. With 0 bases clipped from V and 8 bases from J, the junction kept 11 bases outside the gene matches. The CDR3 DNA reads as TGTGCCAGCAGCTTAGATCGGCGGGGGGGATTTTGGGATGAGCAGTTCTTC. Translation: CASSLDRRGGFWDEQFF. Filled out from reference TRBV11-2 and TRBJ2-1, the complete variable domain reads EAGVAQSPRYKIIEKRQSVAFWCNPISGHATLYWYQQILGQGPKLLIQFQNNGVVDDSQLPKDRFSAERLKGVDSTLKIQPAKLEDSAVYLCASSLDRRGGFWDEQFFGPGTRLTVL.

This rearrangement joins TRBV7-9 to TRBJ2-1; D unclear. Per the germline V gene, CDR1 is SEHNR and CDR2 is FQNEAQ (reference sequence). The CDR3 sequence is 15 residues long. Trimming removed 4 bases at V and 3 bases at J, with 13 bases between. The CDR3 DNA is TGTGCCAGCAGCTCCTATTCTGGAAGCTACAATGAGCAGTTCTTC. Encoded protein: CASSSYSGSYNEQFF.

The sample holds a few counts of this clonotype. This chain links TRBV20-1 with TRBJ2-2, with a tentative D call TRBD2 (6 bases). This CDR3 spans 14 amino acids. In germline, CDR1 is DFQATT, CDR2 SNEGSKA (reference sequence). V gave up 3 bases and J gave up 2 bases, with 10 bases separating them. The CDR3 region is CSASGGTNTGELFF. The CDR3 bases are TGCAGTGCTAGTGGGGGGACTAACACCGGGGAGCTGTTTTTT.

This rearrangement joins TRBV5-5 to TRBJ2-5; 11 bases agree with TRBD2. Trimming cost V 0 bases and J 5 bases; bases outside gene matches: 9. Germline CDR1 SGHKS, CDR2 YYEKEE (reference sequence). This CDR3 comprises 17 residues. Here the CDR3 DNA reads TGTGCCAGCAGCTTGGGAACCTCTAGCGGGGGGCTCGAGACCCAGTACTTC. Protein sequence: CASSLGTSSGGLETQYF.